The source of this TCR beta chain is a study of shared clonotypes between healthy human individuals. Naive CD8 cells lacked CD45RO and underwent positive selection for CCR7, leaving out terminally differentiated effector memory CD45RA+ cells. This CDR3 comprises 14 residues. CDR1 SEHNR and CDR2 FQNEAQ come from the germline V gene (reference sequence). V was trimmed by 1 base and J by 2 bases, leaving 9 bases between them. Libraries were prepared by immunoSEQ multiplex PCR; TCRdb keeps only in-frame clonotypes and omits some of them. This table holds 2 million or so clones, approximately 94% found once.

The clonotype originates from a young man in good health. Specimen: naive CD8+ T cells sorted from blood. The chain employs TRBV7-9 and TRBJ2-7, with D perhaps given as TRBD1 or TRBD2 (5 bases each). The CDR3 spells CASSLDGDPYEQYF. The CDR3 nucleotides are TGTGCCAGCAGCTTAGACGGGGACCCCTACGAGCAGTACTTC.